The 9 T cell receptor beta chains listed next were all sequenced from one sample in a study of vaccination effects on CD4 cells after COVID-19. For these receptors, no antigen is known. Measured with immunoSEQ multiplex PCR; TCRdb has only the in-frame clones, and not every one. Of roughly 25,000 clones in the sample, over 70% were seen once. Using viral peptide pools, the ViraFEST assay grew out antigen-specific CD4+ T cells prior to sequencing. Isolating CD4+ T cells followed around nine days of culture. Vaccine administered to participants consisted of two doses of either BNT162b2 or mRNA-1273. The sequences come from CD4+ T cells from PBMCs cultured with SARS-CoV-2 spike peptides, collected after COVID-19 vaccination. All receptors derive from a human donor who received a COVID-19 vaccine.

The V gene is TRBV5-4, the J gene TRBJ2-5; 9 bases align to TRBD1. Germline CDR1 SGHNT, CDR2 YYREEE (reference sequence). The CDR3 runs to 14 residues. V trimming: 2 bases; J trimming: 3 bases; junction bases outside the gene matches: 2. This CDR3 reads CASSLQGAKETQYF. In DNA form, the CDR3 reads TGTGCCAGCAGCTTACAGGGGGCGAAAGAGACCCAGTACTTC.

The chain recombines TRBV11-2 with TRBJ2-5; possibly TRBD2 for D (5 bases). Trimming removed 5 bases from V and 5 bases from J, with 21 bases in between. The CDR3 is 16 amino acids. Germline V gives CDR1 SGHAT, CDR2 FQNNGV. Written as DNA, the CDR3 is TGTGCCAGCAGCGGGAGCGGCAGTCCATTCCAGGAGACCCAGTACTTC. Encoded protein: CASSGSGSPFQETQYF.

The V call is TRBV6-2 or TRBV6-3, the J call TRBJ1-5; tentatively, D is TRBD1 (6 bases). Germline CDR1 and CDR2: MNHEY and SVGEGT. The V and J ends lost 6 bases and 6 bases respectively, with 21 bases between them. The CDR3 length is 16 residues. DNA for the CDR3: TGTGCCAGCAGCCACACTGCCGGGGGGGCGGCTCAGCCCCAGCATTTT. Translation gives CASSHTAGGAAQPQHF.

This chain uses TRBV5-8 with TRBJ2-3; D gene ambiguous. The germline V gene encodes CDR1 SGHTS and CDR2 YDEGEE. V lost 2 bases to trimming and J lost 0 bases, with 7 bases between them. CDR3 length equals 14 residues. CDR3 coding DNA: TGTGCCAGCAGCTTCACGGCGAGCACAGATACGCAGTATTTT. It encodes CASSFTASTDTQYF.

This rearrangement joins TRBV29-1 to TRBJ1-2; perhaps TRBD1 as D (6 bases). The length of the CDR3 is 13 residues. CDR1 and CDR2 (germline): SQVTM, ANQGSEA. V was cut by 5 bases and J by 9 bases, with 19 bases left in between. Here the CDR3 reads CSVPLLDRRSYTF. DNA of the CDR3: TGCAGCGTTCCCTTACTTGACAGGAGGAGCTACACCTTC.

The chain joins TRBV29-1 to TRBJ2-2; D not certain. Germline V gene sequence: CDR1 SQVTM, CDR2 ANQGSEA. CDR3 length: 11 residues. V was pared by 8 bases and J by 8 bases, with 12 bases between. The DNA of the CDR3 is TGCAGCACGAAGGAAGGGGGGGAGCTGTTTTTT. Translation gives CSTKEGGELFF.

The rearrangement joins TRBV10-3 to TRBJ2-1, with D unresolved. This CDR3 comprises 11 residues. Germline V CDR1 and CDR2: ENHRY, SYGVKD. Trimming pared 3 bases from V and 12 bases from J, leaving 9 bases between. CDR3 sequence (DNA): TGTGCCATCAGTGATGCTGGCGTGCAGTTCTTC. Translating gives CAISDAGVQFF.

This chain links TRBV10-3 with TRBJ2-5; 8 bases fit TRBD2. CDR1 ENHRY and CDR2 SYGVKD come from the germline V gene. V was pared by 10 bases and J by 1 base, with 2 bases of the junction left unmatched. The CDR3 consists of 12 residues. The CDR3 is CATGLAQETQYF. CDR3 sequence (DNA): TGTGCCACAGGACTAGCCCAAGAGACCCAGTACTTC.

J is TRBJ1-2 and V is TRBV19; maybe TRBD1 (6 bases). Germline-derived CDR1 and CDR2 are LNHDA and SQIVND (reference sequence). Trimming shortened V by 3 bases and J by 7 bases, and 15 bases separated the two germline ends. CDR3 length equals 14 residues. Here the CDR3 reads CASSISQGSSGYTF. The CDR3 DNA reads TGTGCCAGTAGTATTTCCCAGGGGTCGAGTGGCTACACCTTC. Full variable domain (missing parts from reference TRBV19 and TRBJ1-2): DGGITQSPKYLFRKEGQNVTLSCEQNLNHDAMYWYRQDPGQGLRLIYYSQIVNDFQKGDIAEGYSVSREKKESFPLTVTSAQKNPTAFYLCASSISQGSSGYTFGSGTRLTVV.